The 2 T cell receptor beta chains reported below all come from one sample, sequenced in a study of T cell repertoires in cytomegalovirus infection. From the reads, TCRdb called clonotypes with MiXCR, one entry per CDR3 protein. The sample holds roughly 230,000 distinct CDR3 sequences; over 15% are singletons and the top ten take about 45%. Sample: CD8+ T cells from PBMCs. These TCRs come from a human donor in good health (CMV status not recorded). Some clones in this sample may be carry-over from other donors' samples.

This clonotype was detected a few times. The chain employs TRBV20-1 and TRBJ2-1; D is possibly TRBD2 (5 bases). Trimming cost V 2 bases and J 0 bases, with 14 bases left between them. Germline V gene sequence: CDR1 DFQATT, CDR2 SNEGSKA (reference sequence). The CDR3 sequence is 16 residues long. The CDR3 spells CSARFYGESSYNEQFF. CDR3 coding DNA: TGCAGTGCTAGATTTTACGGGGAAAGCTCCTACAATGAGCAGTTCTTC.

In this sample, this clonotype turned up many times. The V call is TRBV15, the J call TRBJ1-2; TRBD1 might be the D (6 bases). Germline V gene data show CDR1 as LNHNV and CDR2 as YYDKDF (reference sequence). Between the trimmed V and J ends, which lost 3 bases and 11 bases, there was a span of 13 bases. This CDR3 is built from 12 residues. The CDR3 nucleotides read TGTGCCACCAGCAGGGGACACCTAATGTACACCTTC. Encoded protein: CATSRGHLMYTF.